This TCR beta chain originates from a study of OX40 agonist ivuxolimab in advanced cancers. In the study overall: Six ivuxolimab dose levels, 0.01 to 10 mg/kg, were given intravenously every 2 weeks. Study conclusions and caveats: Antigen specificity of clonally expanded peripheral T cells was not established.

This CDR3 spans 14 amino acids. Germline V gene data show CDR1 as MNHEY and CDR2 as SMNVEV (reference sequence). V lost 6 bases and J lost 2, with 11 bases in between. Cycle 7 day 1, cycle 4 day 1, and baseline were the timepoints at which blood was sampled. Regarding this clone: Its antigen is still unknown.

Profiling relied on immunoSEQ multiplex PCR, and the TCRdb table lists in-frame clones only, not all of them. Here the sample spans 45,000 to 50,000 clones, more than 70% being singletons. The V gene is TRBV27, the J gene TRBJ1-3, with D uncertain. This clonotype was sampled from an adult with an advanced solid tumor such as melanoma, head and neck, liver or kidney cancer. The sample in question was CD4+ or CD8+ T cells sorted from blood, obtained in a trial of the OX40 agonist ivuxolimab. The CDR3 DNA is TGTGCCAGCAGACCTGCTGGGGCTGGAAACACCATATATTTT. Protein: CASRPAGAGNTIYF.